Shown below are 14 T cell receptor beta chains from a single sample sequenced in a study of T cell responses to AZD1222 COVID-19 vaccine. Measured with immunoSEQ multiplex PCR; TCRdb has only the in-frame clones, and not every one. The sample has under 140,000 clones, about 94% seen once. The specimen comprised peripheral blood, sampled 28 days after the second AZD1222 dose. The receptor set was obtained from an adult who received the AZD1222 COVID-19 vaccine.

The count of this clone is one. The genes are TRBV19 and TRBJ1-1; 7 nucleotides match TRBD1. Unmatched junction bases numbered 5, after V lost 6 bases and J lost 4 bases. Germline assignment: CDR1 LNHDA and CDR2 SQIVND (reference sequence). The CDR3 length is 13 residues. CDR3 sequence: CASRDDRVTEAFF. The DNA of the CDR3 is TGTGCCAGTAGGGACGACAGGGTCACTGAAGCTTTCTTT.

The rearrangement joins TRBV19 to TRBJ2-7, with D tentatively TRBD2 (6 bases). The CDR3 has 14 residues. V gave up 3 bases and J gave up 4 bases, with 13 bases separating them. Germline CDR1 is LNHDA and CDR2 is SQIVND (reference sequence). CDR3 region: CASSIDADYYEQYF. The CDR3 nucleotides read TGTGCCAGTAGTATCGATGCGGACTATTACGAGCAGTACTTC.

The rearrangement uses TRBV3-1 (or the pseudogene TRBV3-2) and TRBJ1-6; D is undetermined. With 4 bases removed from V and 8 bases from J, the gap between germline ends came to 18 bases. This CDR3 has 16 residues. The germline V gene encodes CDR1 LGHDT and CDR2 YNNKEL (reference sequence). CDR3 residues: CASSRVWGFEHSPLHF. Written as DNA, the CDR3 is TGTGCCAGCAGCCGGGTTTGGGGTTTCGAGCATTCACCCCTCCACTTT.

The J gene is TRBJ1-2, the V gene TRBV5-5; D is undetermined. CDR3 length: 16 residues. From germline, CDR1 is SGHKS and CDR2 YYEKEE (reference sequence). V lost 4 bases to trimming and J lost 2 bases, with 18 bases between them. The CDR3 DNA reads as TGTGCCAGCAGCCCGTATATGGGGATATCAAACTATGGCTACACCTTC. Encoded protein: CASSPYMGISNYGYTF.

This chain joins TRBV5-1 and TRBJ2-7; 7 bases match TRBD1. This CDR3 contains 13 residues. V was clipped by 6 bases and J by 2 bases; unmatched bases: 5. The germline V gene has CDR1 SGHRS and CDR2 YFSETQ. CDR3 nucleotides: TGCGCCAGCATGGGACAGCCAACCTACGAGCAGTACTTC. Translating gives CASMGQPTYEQYF.

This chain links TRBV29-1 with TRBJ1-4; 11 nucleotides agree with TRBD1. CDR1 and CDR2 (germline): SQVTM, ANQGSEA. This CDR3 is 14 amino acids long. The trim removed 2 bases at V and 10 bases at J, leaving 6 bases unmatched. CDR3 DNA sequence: TGCAGCGTTGAAACAGGGACAGGGGGTGGAAAACTGTTTTTT. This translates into CSVETGTGGGKLFF.

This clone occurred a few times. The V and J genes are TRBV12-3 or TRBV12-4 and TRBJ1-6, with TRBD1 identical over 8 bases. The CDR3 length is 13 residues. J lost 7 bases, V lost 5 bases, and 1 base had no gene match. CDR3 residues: CASSGQGNSPLHF. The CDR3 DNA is TGTGCCAGCAGTGGACAGGGAAATTCACCCCTCCACTTT.

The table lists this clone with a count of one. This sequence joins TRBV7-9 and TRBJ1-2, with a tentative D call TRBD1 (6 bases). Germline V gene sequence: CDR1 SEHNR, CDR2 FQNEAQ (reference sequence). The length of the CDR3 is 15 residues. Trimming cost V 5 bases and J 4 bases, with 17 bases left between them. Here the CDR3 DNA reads TGTGCCAGCAGCGGGGGTCCAGGGGCCATCTATGGCTACACCTTC. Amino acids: CASSGGPGAIYGYTF.

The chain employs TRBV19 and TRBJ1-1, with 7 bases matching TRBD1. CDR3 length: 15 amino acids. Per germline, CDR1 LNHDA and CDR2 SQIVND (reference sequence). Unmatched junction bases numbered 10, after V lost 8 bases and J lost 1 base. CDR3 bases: TGTGCCAGTGGTACTACAGGGGCGGGGAACACTGAAGCTTTCTTT. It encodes CASGTTGAGNTEAFF.

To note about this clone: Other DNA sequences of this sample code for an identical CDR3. The CDR3 region has the DNA TGCGCCAGCAGCTTGGGAGTTTCAACTAATGAAAAACTGTTTTTT. Protein: CASSLGVSTNEKLFF. This sequence joins TRBV5-1 and TRBJ1-4; D call uncertain. V was pared by 0 bases and J by 0 bases, with 6 bases between. CDR1 SGHRS and CDR2 YFSETQ come from the germline V gene. The CDR3 runs to 15 residues.

The DNA of the CDR3 is TGTGCCAGCAGTGAAGGGGTGTTGGGGGGGCCTAATGAAAAACTGTTTTTT. It encodes CASSEGVLGGPNEKLFF. This chain joins TRBV2 and TRBJ1-4; the D gene is possibly TRBD1 (6 bases). V lost 1 base, J lost 3 bases, and 15 bases lay in between. This CDR3 is 17 amino acids long. The germline V gene has CDR1 SNHLY and CDR2 FYNNEI.

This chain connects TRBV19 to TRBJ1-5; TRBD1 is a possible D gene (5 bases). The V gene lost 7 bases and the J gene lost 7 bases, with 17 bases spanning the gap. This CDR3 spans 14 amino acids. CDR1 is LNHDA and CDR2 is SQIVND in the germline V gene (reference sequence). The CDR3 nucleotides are TGTGCCAGTACCAATATCTGGGGACGACAGCCCCAGCATTTT. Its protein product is CASTNIWGRQPQHF. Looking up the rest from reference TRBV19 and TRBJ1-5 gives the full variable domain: DGGITQSPKYLFRKEGQNVTLSCEQNLNHDAMYWYRQDPGQGLRLIYYSQIVNDFQKGDIAEGYSVSREKKESFPLTVTSAQKNPTAFYLCASTNIWGRQPQHFGDGTRLSIL.

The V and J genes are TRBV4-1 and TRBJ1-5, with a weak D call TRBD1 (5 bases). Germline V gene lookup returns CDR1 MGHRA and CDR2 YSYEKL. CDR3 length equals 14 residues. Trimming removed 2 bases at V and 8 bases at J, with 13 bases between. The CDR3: CASSQPGGLEPQHF. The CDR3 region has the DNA TGCGCCAGCAGCCAACCTGGGGGGTTAGAGCCCCAGCATTTT.

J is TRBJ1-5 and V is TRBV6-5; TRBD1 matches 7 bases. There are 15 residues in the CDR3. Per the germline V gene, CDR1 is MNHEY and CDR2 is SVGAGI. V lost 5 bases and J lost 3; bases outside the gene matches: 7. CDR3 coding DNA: TGTGCCAGCAGTCTAGGGGGCAGTCCCAATCAGCCCCAGCATTTT. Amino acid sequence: CASSLGGSPNQPQHF.